These T cell receptor beta chains were read from a single sample in a study of blood T cell repertoires in COVID-19. Sequencing was performed with immunoSEQ multiplex PCR; in TCRdb, only in-frame clones are kept and a portion is missing. Of under 350,000 clones listed, 80% to 90% are singletons. Sequenced sample: PBMCs or T cells enriched from blood (not recorded which). Receptors originate from a young man who had recovered from COVID-19. Both conserved end residues are part of each CDR3. The D gene is left open where the match is weak. The size entry is marked missing in some rows and otherwise reads once, few, many or a size class.

d_call: TRBD2
v_call: TRBV4-1
clone_size: few
j_call: TRBJ2-1
cdr3_nt: TGCGCCAGCAGCCAAGATGGTTCCGGGACTAGCGTAGTCTTC
cdr3_aa: CASSQDGSGTSVVF

d_call: NA
v_call: TRBV7-6
clone_size: NA
j_call: TRBJ2-3
cdr3_nt: TGTGCCAGCAGCTTAGGCGGTAGCATGGATACGCAGTATTTT
cdr3_aa: CASSLGGSMDTQYF

d_call: NA
v_call: TRBV7-2
clone_size: NA
j_call: TRBJ2-1
cdr3_nt: TGTGCCAGCAGCTTAAGGGGGGGGTCAGGATCCTACAATGAGCAGTTCTTC
cdr3_aa: CASSLRGGSGSYNEQFF

d_call: TRBD1
v_call: TRBV7-9
clone_size: NA
j_call: TRBJ1-5
cdr3_nt: TGTGCCAGCAGCCTTACCGACAGGGGTAGTCAGCCCCAGCATTTT
cdr3_aa: CASSLTDRGSQPQHF

d_call: NA
v_call: TRBV21-1
clone_size: NA
j_call: TRBJ1-2
cdr3_nt: TGTGCCAGCATCAGGGACAGGGGAAACTATGGCTACACCTTC
cdr3_aa: CASIRDRGNYGYTF

d_call: NA
v_call: TRBV10-1
clone_size: many
j_call: TRBJ2-7
cdr3_nt: TGCGCCAGCAGTGAGGCCGGGAGCTCCTACGAGCAGTACTTC
cdr3_aa: CASSEAGSSYEQYF

d_call: TRBD1
v_call: TRBV28
clone_size: NA
j_call: TRBJ1-1
cdr3_nt: TGTGCCAGCAGTCTCCGGGACAGTTTCACTGAAGCTTTCTTT
cdr3_aa: CASSLRDSFTEAFF

d_call: NA
v_call: TRBV24-1
clone_size: NA
j_call: TRBJ2-1
cdr3_nt: TGTGCCACCAGTGATTCGGACTGGAGGGGCAATGAGCAGTTCTTC
cdr3_aa: CATSDSDWRGNEQFF

d_call: TRBD1
v_call: TRBV3-1/TRBV3-2
clone_size: NA
j_call: TRBJ2-5
cdr3_nt: TGTGCCAGCAGCCACACCGGACAGGGAGAGACCCAGTACTTC
cdr3_aa: CASSHTGQGETQYF

d_call: NA
v_call: TRBV18
clone_size: NA
j_call: TRBJ2-5
cdr3_nt: TGTGCCAGCTCACCAGCAGGTAGAGAGACCCAGTACTTC
cdr3_aa: CASSPAGRETQYF

d_call: NA
v_call: TRBV5-6
clone_size: once
j_call: TRBJ2-7
cdr3_nt: TGTGCCAGCAGCTTGACAGGGGGGGCCTACGAGCAGTACTTC
cdr3_aa: CASSLTGGAYEQYF

d_call: NA
v_call: TRBV2
clone_size: NA
j_call: TRBJ2-2
cdr3_nt: TGTGCCAGCAGTGTGCGGGACCTTTACACCGGGGAGCTGTTTTTT
cdr3_aa: CASSVRDLYTGELFF

d_call: TRBD1
v_call: TRBV19
clone_size: NA
j_call: TRBJ1-4
cdr3_nt: TGTGCCAGTAGTACGCCGGGGACAGGGATCGAAAAACTGTTTTTT
cdr3_aa: CASSTPGTGIEKLFF